Listed below are T cell receptor beta chains from one sample, sequenced in a study of T-cell memory formation after mild COVID-19. TCRdb re-called the 5' RACE reads through MiXCR, storing one row per CDR3 protein. The repertoire has about 290,000 distinct CDR3 sequences, about 16% of them found once; the top ten carry 22%. Sequencing was done on a sample of PBMCs or a T cell subset sorted from them (not recorded which). Every receptor here comes from a man younger than 30 who had mild COVID-19 (a few samples of this study predate the infection). Cell type and time point are not known. CDR3s include the opening cysteine and the closing phenylalanine or tryptophan. Fields, in order: D gene, J gene, clone size, V gene, CDR3 protein, CDR3 DNA. A D gene is named only where the DNA matches it firmly. Rows give clone size only sometimes, using once, few, many, or a class for an expanded clone.

D gene: TRBD1
J gene: TRBJ2-5
clone size: -
V gene: TRBV7-2
CDR3 protein: CASTEGASLGQETQYF
CDR3 DNA: TGTGCCAGCACTGAGGGGGCTAGCCTGGGCCAAGAGACCCAGTACTTC

D gene: -
J gene: TRBJ1-1
clone size: few
V gene: TRBV12-3/TRBV12-4
CDR3 protein: CASNWGGGTTEAFF
CDR3 DNA: TGTGCCAGCAACTGGGGGGGTGGAACCACTGAAGCTTTCTTT

D gene: TRBD2
J gene: TRBJ2-1
clone size: few
V gene: TRBV7-8
CDR3 protein: CASSLAQVRLAGVQEQFF
CDR3 DNA: TGTGCCAGCAGCTTAGCGCAGGTTAGGCTAGCGGGGGTTCAGGAGCAGTTCTTC

D gene: -
J gene: TRBJ1-1
clone size: few
V gene: TRBV5-1
CDR3 protein: CASSYLGWDTEAFF
CDR3 DNA: TGCGCCAGCAGCTACCTTGGGTGGGACACTGAAGCTTTCTTT

D gene: TRBD1
J gene: TRBJ1-4
clone size: few
V gene: TRBV20-1
CDR3 protein: CSARKPGQSNEKLFF
CDR3 DNA: TGCAGTGCAAGAAAACCGGGACAGTCTAATGAAAAACTGTTTTTT

D gene: TRBD1
J gene: TRBJ1-2
clone size: few
V gene: TRBV6-5
CDR3 protein: CASNSGTGGSRDYGYTF
CDR3 DNA: TGTGCCAGCAACTCCGGGACAGGGGGCAGTAGGGACTATGGCTACACCTTC

D gene: TRBD1
J gene: TRBJ2-5
clone size: -
V gene: TRBV20-1
CDR3 protein: CSASRETGGYQETQYF
CDR3 DNA: TGCAGTGCTAGCCGCGAGACAGGGGGATACCAAGAGACCCAGTACTTC

D gene: -
J gene: TRBJ2-2
clone size: -
V gene: TRBV19
CDR3 protein: CASSRGLFPANTGELFF
CDR3 DNA: TGTGCCAGTAGTAGAGGACTGTTCCCGGCGAACACCGGGGAGCTGTTTTTT

D gene: -
J gene: TRBJ2-5
clone size: many
V gene: TRBV7-2
CDR3 protein: CASSLGLAMQTQYF
CDR3 DNA: TGTGCCAGCAGCTTAGGCCTAGCGATGCAGACCCAGTACTTC

D gene: -
J gene: TRBJ2-7
clone size: many
V gene: TRBV27
CDR3 protein: CASSLEGAREQYF
CDR3 DNA: TGTGCCAGCAGTTTGGAGGGGGCCCGCGAGCAGTACTTC

D gene: TRBD1
J gene: TRBJ1-5
clone size: many
V gene: TRBV6-6
CDR3 protein: CASSYTDRAQPQHF
CDR3 DNA: TGTGCCAGCAGTTATACGGACAGGGCTCAGCCCCAGCATTTT

D gene: -
J gene: TRBJ2-1
clone size: -
V gene: TRBV27
CDR3 protein: CASSLSSGHEQFF
CDR3 DNA: TGTGCCAGCAGTTTATCTTCCGGGCATGAGCAGTTCTTC

D gene: -
J gene: TRBJ2-7
clone size: -
V gene: TRBV5-1
CDR3 protein: CASSAGQGYYEQYF
CDR3 DNA: TGCGCCAGCAGCGCTGGACAAGGGTACTACGAGCAGTACTTC

D gene: TRBD2
J gene: TRBJ2-7
clone size: -
V gene: TRBV5-1
CDR3 protein: CASSLGASGSSYEQYF
CDR3 DNA: TGCGCCAGCAGCTTGGGGGCCAGCGGGAGCTCCTACGAGCAGTACTTC

D gene: -
J gene: TRBJ1-5
clone size: -
V gene: TRBV7-2
CDR3 protein: CASSLGVYQPQHF
CDR3 DNA: TGTGCCAGCAGCTTAGGAGTTTATCAGCCCCAGCATTTT

D gene: -
J gene: TRBJ1-3
clone size: -
V gene: TRBV28
CDR3 protein: CASSFQRSSGNTIYF
CDR3 DNA: TGTGCCAGCAGTTTTCAAAGGAGCAGTGGAAACACCATATATTTT

D gene: -
J gene: TRBJ1-5
clone size: few
V gene: TRBV6-6
CDR3 protein: CASSPEYDRWASVGNQPQHF
CDR3 DNA: TGTGCCAGCAGTCCAGAATACGACAGGTGGGCCTCCGTAGGCAATCAGCCCCAGCATTTT

D gene: -
J gene: TRBJ1-1
clone size: -
V gene: TRBV18
CDR3 protein: CASSPTLVTGWENTEAFF
CDR3 DNA: TGTGCCAGCTCACCAACGCTGGTAACAGGGTGGGAAAACACTGAAGCTTTCTTT

D gene: TRBD2
J gene: TRBJ2-5
clone size: few
V gene: TRBV15
CDR3 protein: CATSRGGAGGSETQYF
CDR3 DNA: TGTGCCACCAGCAGAGGGGGAGCGGGGGGATCAGAGACCCAGTACTTC

D gene: -
J gene: TRBJ2-6
clone size: once
V gene: TRBV12-3/TRBV12-4
CDR3 protein: CASSNRNSGANVLTF
CDR3 DNA: TGTGCCAGCAGTAACAGGAACTCTGGGGCCAACGTCCTGACTTTC

D gene: TRBD1
J gene: TRBJ2-5
clone size: few
V gene: TRBV5-1
CDR3 protein: CASSQRTGEGTQYF
CDR3 DNA: TGCGCCAGCAGCCAACGGACAGGGGAGGGGACCCAGTACTTC

D gene: TRBD2
J gene: TRBJ2-5
clone size: few
V gene: TRBV5-1
CDR3 protein: CASSSRRGVLETQYF
CDR3 DNA: TGCGCCAGCAGCTCCCGTCGGGGGGTTCTAGAGACCCAGTACTTC

D gene: -
J gene: TRBJ1-5
clone size: -
V gene: TRBV7-6
CDR3 protein: CASSSLLDQPQHF
CDR3 DNA: TGTGCCAGCAGCTCCCTGCTGGATCAGCCCCAGCATTTT

D gene: -
J gene: TRBJ1-1
clone size: -
V gene: TRBV24-1
CDR3 protein: CATSDLSGEAFF
CDR3 DNA: TGTGCCACCAGTGATTTATCGGGTGAAGCTTTCTTT

D gene: -
J gene: TRBJ1-1
clone size: -
V gene: TRBV6-2/TRBV6-3
CDR3 protein: CASSYSGLNTEAFF
CDR3 DNA: TGTGCCAGCAGTTACTCGGGACTGAACACTGAAGCTTTCTTT

D gene: -
J gene: TRBJ2-6
clone size: -
V gene: TRBV14
CDR3 protein: CASSLWVAGANVLTF
CDR3 DNA: TGTGCCAGCAGCCTATGGGTGGCTGGGGCCAACGTCCTGACTTTC

D gene: TRBD1
J gene: TRBJ1-4
clone size: many
V gene: TRBV4-3
CDR3 protein: CASSQTDRGGEKLFF
CDR3 DNA: TGCGCCAGCAGCCAAACTGACAGGGGAGGCGAAAAACTGTTTTTT

D gene: TRBD2
J gene: TRBJ2-3
clone size: few
V gene: TRBV20-1
CDR3 protein: CSASGLAGGRTDTQYF
CDR3 DNA: TGCAGTGCTAGTGGACTAGCGGGGGGACGCACAGATACGCAGTATTTT

D gene: TRBD2
J gene: TRBJ2-5
clone size: few
V gene: TRBV7-9
CDR3 protein: CASSPRLAEETQYF
CDR3 DNA: TGTGCCAGCAGCCCCCGGCTAGCGGAAGAGACCCAGTACTTC

D gene: -
J gene: TRBJ2-3
clone size: few
V gene: TRBV6-2/TRBV6-3
CDR3 protein: CASQPQSGTDTQYF
CDR3 DNA: TGTGCCAGCCAACCCCAGTCAGGCACAGATACGCAGTATTTT

D gene: -
J gene: TRBJ2-7
clone size: -
V gene: TRBV11-3
CDR3 protein: CASSLDLGFEQYF
CDR3 DNA: TGTGCCAGCAGCTTAGATCTAGGGTTCGAGCAGTACTTC

D gene: -
J gene: TRBJ2-2
clone size: -
V gene: TRBV18
CDR3 protein: CASSPPYNTGELFF
CDR3 DNA: TGTGCCAGCTCACCACCGTATAACACCGGGGAGCTGTTTTTT

D gene: TRBD2
J gene: TRBJ2-3
clone size: -
V gene: TRBV7-2
CDR3 protein: CASSFAGGAASTDTQYF
CDR3 DNA: TGTGCCAGCAGCTTTGCGGGGGGGGCCGCTAGCACAGATACGCAGTATTTT

D gene: TRBD1
J gene: TRBJ1-1
clone size: -
V gene: TRBV4-1
CDR3 protein: CASSHRQGLWMNTEAFF
CDR3 DNA: TGCGCCAGCAGCCATCGACAGGGACTGTGGATGAACACTGAAGCTTTCTTT

D gene: -
J gene: TRBJ2-4
clone size: few
V gene: TRBV20-1
CDR3 protein: CSARDWGIRSYIQYF
CDR3 DNA: TGCAGTGCTAGAGATTGGGGGATTCGTTCTTACATTCAGTACTTC

D gene: -
J gene: TRBJ1-5
clone size: -
V gene: TRBV7-9
CDR3 protein: CASSASTGNQPQHF
CDR3 DNA: TGTGCCAGCAGCGCCAGCACAGGGAATCAGCCCCAGCATTTT

D gene: -
J gene: TRBJ1-3
clone size: -
V gene: TRBV9
CDR3 protein: CASSVGNGPRSGNTIYF
CDR3 DNA: TGTGCCAGCAGCGTAGGAAATGGACCGCGCTCTGGAAACACCATATATTTT

D gene: -
J gene: TRBJ1-1
clone size: -
V gene: TRBV6-1
CDR3 protein: CASSEAGIAFF
CDR3 DNA: TGTGCCAGCAGTGAGGCGGGTATAGCTTTCTTT

D gene: TRBD1
J gene: TRBJ2-1
clone size: few
V gene: TRBV20-1
CDR3 protein: CSAGTGGQQFF
CDR3 DNA: TGCAGTGCTGGTACAGGGGGTCAGCAGTTCTTC

D gene: -
J gene: TRBJ2-5
clone size: few
V gene: TRBV4-3
CDR3 protein: CASSQERAGTHGETQYF
CDR3 DNA: TGCGCCAGCAGCCAAGAACGGGCAGGGACGCACGGAGAGACCCAGTACTTC

D gene: TRBD2
J gene: TRBJ2-3
clone size: -
V gene: TRBV2
CDR3 protein: CASRTGGGTDTQYF
CDR3 DNA: TGTGCCAGCCGTACGGGGGGAGGCACAGATACGCAGTATTTT

D gene: -
J gene: TRBJ2-3
clone size: -
V gene: TRBV6-2/TRBV6-3
CDR3 protein: CASSIPGPDTQYF
CDR3 DNA: TGTGCCAGCAGCATCCCCGGGCCAGATACGCAGTATTTT

D gene: -
J gene: TRBJ1-2
clone size: -
V gene: TRBV6-5
CDR3 protein: CASTRDTGTANYGYTF
CDR3 DNA: TGTGCCAGCACGCGGGACACGGGAACCGCTAACTATGGCTACACCTTC

D gene: -
J gene: TRBJ2-5
clone size: -
V gene: TRBV6-6
CDR3 protein: CASVHINRETQYF
CDR3 DNA: TGTGCCAGTGTTCACATAAATCGGGAGACCCAGTACTTC

D gene: TRBD1
J gene: TRBJ2-2
clone size: -
V gene: TRBV11-3
CDR3 protein: CASSSDRESGELFF
CDR3 DNA: TGTGCCAGCAGCTCAGACAGGGAATCCGGGGAGCTGTTTTTT

D gene: TRBD1
J gene: TRBJ1-5
clone size: few
V gene: TRBV7-9
CDR3 protein: CASSPQGGQPQHF
CDR3 DNA: TGTGCCAGCAGCCCCCAGGGGGGTCAGCCCCAGCATTTT

D gene: -
J gene: TRBJ1-1
clone size: -
V gene: TRBV6-2/TRBV6-3
CDR3 protein: CATRENTEAFF
CDR3 DNA: TGTGCCACCAGAGAGAACACTGAAGCTTTCTTT